The 8 T cell receptor beta chains reported below all come from one sample, sequenced in a study of T cell responses to AZD1222 COVID-19 vaccine. TCRdb's copy holds only in-frame clones and misses some; the assay was immunoSEQ multiplex PCR. This sample has 150,000 to 200,000 clones, with about 90% found just once. Specimen: peripheral blood, collected on day 0 of MenACWY control vaccination. These receptors were collected from an adult in good health.

This chain uses TRBV11-3 with TRBJ2-7, with D tentatively TRBD1 or TRBD2 (5 bases each). The CDR3 has 13 residues. Germline V gene data show CDR1 as SGHNT and CDR2 as YENEEA. The ends were cut back, 2 bases at V and 5 bases at J, with 10 bases in the middle. CDR3 loop: CASSLRDVNEQYF. The CDR3 coding sequence is TGTGCCAGCAGCTTACGGGACGTAAACGAGCAGTACTTC.

The J gene is TRBJ1-5, the V gene TRBV3-1 (or the pseudogene TRBV3-2); weak D call: TRBD1 (5 bases). This CDR3 spans 17 amino acids. Germline V lookup: CDR1 LGHDT, CDR2 YNNKEL (reference sequence). Trimming stripped 1 base from V and 7 bases from J, with 20 bases between. The CDR3 DNA is TGTGCCAGCAGCCAAGGCGCGACAATGGGGGTTCGGCAGCCCCAGCATTTT. This codes for CASSQGATMGVRQPQHF.

The chain has TRBV24-1 and TRBJ1-1; D uncertain. V was shortened by 4 bases and J by 0 bases, with 8 bases between the two germline ends. This CDR3 region has 14 residues. Looked up from germline, CDR1 is KGHDR and CDR2 is SFDVKD. CDR3 DNA: TGTGCCACCAGTGACACCGGTATGAACACTGAAGCTTTCTTT. Translated, it gives CATSDTGMNTEAFF.

The V and J genes are TRBV5-8 and TRBJ1-4; perhaps TRBD1 as D (5 bases). The V gene lost 0 bases and the J gene lost 3 bases, with 15 bases spanning the gap. Germline loops: CDR1 SGHTS, CDR2 YDEGEE. The CDR3 is 17 amino acids. The CDR3 DNA reads as TGTGCCAGCAGCTTGGGCGGGACGACGGAGGCTAATGAAAAACTGTTTTTT. It codes for CASSLGGTTEANEKLFF.

This rearrangement joins TRBV5-1 to TRBJ2-2, with D possibly matching TRBD1 (6 bases). Trimming removed 4 bases at V and 2 bases at J, with 9 bases between. The CDR3 spans 14 residues. In germline, CDR1 is SGHRS, CDR2 YFSETQ. The CDR3 nucleotides are TGCGCCAGCAGCCGGGACACCAACACCGGGGAGCTGTTTTTT. As protein: CASSRDTNTGELFF.

Only one count was recorded for this clone. J is TRBJ2-7 and V is TRBV30; the match to TRBD2 covers 7 bases. Germline trimming cut 4 bases from V and 2 bases from J; bases unmatched to any gene: 11. Germline CDR1 GTSNPN, CDR2 SVGIG (reference sequence). The CDR3 has 15 residues. CDR3 residues: CAWKSYSGPAYEQYF. CDR3 coding DNA: TGTGCCTGGAAAAGCTATAGCGGGCCCGCCTACGAGCAGTACTTC.

This clone was detected only once. The V call is TRBV6-6, the J call TRBJ2-7, with 11 bases lining up with TRBD2. Germline V gene lookup returns CDR1 MNHNY and CDR2 SVGAGI (reference sequence). The CDR3 covers 15 residues. Germline trimming cut 5 bases from V and 6 bases from J; bases unmatched to any gene: 9. This CDR3 reads CASSITSGRPGEQYF. The CDR3 nucleotides are TGTGCCAGCAGTATAACTAGCGGGAGACCAGGCGAGCAGTACTTC.

The chain joins TRBV5-1 to TRBJ1-1; possibly TRBD1 for D (6 bases). The germline V gene has CDR1 SGHRS and CDR2 YFSETQ. This CDR3 contains 15 residues. Trimming removed 4 bases at V and 1 base at J, with 14 bases between. The CDR3 spells CASSPEGGSNTEAFF. CDR3 DNA: TGCGCCAGCAGCCCGGAGGGGGGATCGAACACTGAAGCTTTCTTT.